Following are 32 T cell receptor beta chains from one sample sequenced in a study of early stage breast cancer tumors. Assay: immunoSEQ multiplex PCR; the TCRdb copy retains only in-frame clones and omits some. The table lists tens of thousands of clones, almost 85% of them singletons. Sequencing input: blood. These receptors originate from a person between 45 and 65 years old with breast cancer.

J is TRBJ2-3 and V is TRBV14, with D tentatively TRBD2 (6 bases). CDR3 length: 15 amino acids. Trimming stripped 2 bases from V and 3 bases from J, with 12 bases between. CDR1 is SGHDN, CDR2 FVKESK, per germline. For the CDR3, the DNA is TGTGCCAGCAGCCAATCCCGGGGGAGGACAGATACGCAGTATTTT. It translates to CASSQSRGRTDTQYF.

This chain links TRBV5-1 with TRBJ1-1, with unresolved D. The CDR3 is 13 amino acids. Germline CDR1 SGHRS, CDR2 YFSETQ. The germline V and J ends were trimmed by 7 bases and 1 base, with 11 bases remaining between them. CDR3 nucleotide sequence: TGCGCCAGCGGAGGCGGCTCGAACACTGAAGCTTTCTTT. Translated: CASGGGSNTEAFF.

The J gene is TRBJ1-2, the V gene TRBV30, with TRBD1 as a possible D gene (5 bases). The germline V gene encodes CDR1 GTSNPN and CDR2 SVGIG (reference sequence). Trimming pared 5 bases from V and 2 bases from J, leaving 15 bases between. The CDR3 runs 14 residues. The CDR3, as DNA: TGTGCCTGGCTTCAGGGAGCCGGGAACTATGGCTACACCTTC. This sequence encodes CAWLQGAGNYGYTF.

This sequence joins TRBV4-2 and TRBJ1-2; D perhaps matches TRBD1 (5 bases). V lost 0 bases to trimming and J lost 6 bases, with 8 bases between them. This CDR3 is built from 13 residues. Germline V gene data show CDR1 as LGHNA and CDR2 as YNFKEQ. The CDR3 spells CASSQDRVDGYTF. The CDR3 bases are TGTGCCAGCAGCCAAGACAGGGTGGATGGCTACACCTTC.

The rearrangement links TRBV7-2 to TRBJ2-1; TRBD2 matches at 10 bases. Germline V gene lookup returns CDR1 SGHTA and CDR2 FQGNSA. V dropped 5 bases and J dropped 0; count of bases not matched to a gene: 7. This CDR3 has 17 amino acids. CDR3 protein: CASSTWTSGSSYNEQFF. Written as DNA, the CDR3 is TGTGCCAGCAGCACCTGGACTAGCGGTAGCTCCTACAATGAGCAGTTCTTC.

The V call is TRBV18, the J call TRBJ2-5, with D perhaps TRBD2 (5 bases). Trimming took off 3 bases at V and 5 bases at J, with 16 bases between the two ends. The germline V gene has CDR1 KGHSH and CDR2 LQKENI. This CDR3 is 15 amino acids long. In DNA, the CDR3 is TGTGCCAGCTCACCCCCACTAGTCCACCGGGAGACCCAGTACTTC. This encodes CASSPPLVHRETQYF.

This chain joins TRBV2 and TRBJ1-5, with 9 nucleotides matching TRBD1. The junction had 3 bases not matched to a gene; V was cut back by 5 bases and J by 4 bases. The CDR3 covers 14 residues. CDR1 is SNHLY and CDR2 is FYNNEI in the germline V gene. In DNA, the CDR3 is TGTGCCAGCAGTTTAGACAGGGGGAATCAGCCCCAGCATTTT. Translation gives CASSLDRGNQPQHF. Variable domain in full (rest from reference TRBV2 and TRBJ1-5): EPEVTQTPSHQVTQMGQEVILRCVPISNHLYFYWYRQILGQKVEFLVSFYNNEISEKSEIFDDQFSVERPDGSNFTLKIRSTKLEDSAMYFCASSLDRGNQPQHFGDGTRLSIL.

The chain joins TRBV5-1 to TRBJ2-7; D unclear. The CDR3 length is 14 residues. From germline, CDR1 is SGHRS and CDR2 YFSETQ. V dropped 1 base and J dropped 3 bases, with 11 bases sitting between them. As DNA, the CDR3 is TGCGCCAGCAGCTTGAGCGACGCGCTCTACGAGCAGTACTTC. Residues: CASSLSDALYEQYF. The full variable domain, with the rest looked up from reference TRBV5-1 and TRBJ2-7, is KAGVTQTPRYLIKTRGQQVTLSCSPISGHRSVSWYQQTPGQGLQFLFEYFSETQRNKGNFPGRFSGRQFSNSRSEMNVSTLELGDSALYLCASSLSDALYEQYFGPGTRLTVT.

The V gene is TRBV7-9, the J gene TRBJ1-1, with a weak D call TRBD1 (6 bases). CDR3 length equals 14 residues. V lost 5 bases to trimming and J lost 12 bases, with 22 bases between them. The germline gives CDR1 SEHNR, CDR2 FQNEAQ (reference sequence). In nucleotides, the CDR3 is TGTGCCAGCAGCGCTCACAGGGATGACGAATGGACTTTCTTT. Its translation is CASSAHRDDEWTFF.

The rearrangement links TRBV19 to TRBJ1-3; no reliable D call. The CDR3 is 13 amino acids. Germline loops: CDR1 LNHDA, CDR2 SQIVND (reference sequence). Trimming left V 1 base short and J 4 bases short, with 5 bases between. DNA of the CDR3: TGTGCCAGTAGTATAGGGGCCGGAAACACCATATATTTT. This translates into CASSIGAGNTIYF.

As DNA, the CDR3 is TGTGCCAGCAGTTTCGGTGGTGTGAAGGACTATGGCTACACCTTC. Translation gives CASSFGGVKDYGYTF. The chain couples TRBV28 to TRBJ1-2, with unresolved D. Per germline, CDR1 MDHEN and CDR2 SYDVKM. This CDR3 is 15 amino acids long. Trimming cost V 3 bases and J 3 bases, with 14 bases left between them.

This clone was seen once. The CDR3 DNA reads as TGCGCCAGCAGCCTGACAGGGCATGACTATGGCTACACCTTC. Translated: CASSLTGHDYGYTF. V is TRBV5-1 and J is TRBJ1-2, with 7 bases aligning to TRBD1. J lost 3 bases, V lost 4 bases, and 6 bases had no gene match. CDR1 and CDR2 (germline): SGHRS, YFSETQ. CDR3 size: 14 residues.

The chain combines TRBV5-5 with TRBJ2-5; perhaps TRBD1 as D (6 bases). Germline V gene lookup returns CDR1 SGHKS and CDR2 YYEKEE (reference sequence). Between the trimmed V and J ends, which lost 4 bases and 8 bases, there was a span of 12 bases. This CDR3 is built from 12 residues. CDR3 bases: TGTGCCAGCAGCCCGGACAGATATACCCAGTACTTC. It yields the protein CASSPDRYTQYF.

The gene calls are TRBV11-2 and TRBJ1-1, with 7 bases aligning to TRBD1. After removal of 4 bases from V and 1 base from J, the junction contained 3 bases not matched to a gene. Per germline, CDR1 SGHAT and CDR2 FQNNGV. This CDR3 comprises 14 residues. CDR3 nucleotides: TGTGCCAGCAGCTCCCGGACAGGGAACACTGAAGCTTTCTTT. Translating it yields CASSSRTGNTEAFF.

The gene calls are TRBV12-5 and TRBJ2-1; D gene ambiguous. Trimming cost V 1 base and J 5 bases, with 9 bases left between them. This CDR3 spans 14 amino acids. The V gene's germline CDR1 is LGHNT and CDR2 FRNRAP. The CDR3 region has the DNA TGTGCTAGTGGTTTGGAAACTCCGAACAATGAGCAGTTCTTC. Translation gives CASGLETPNNEQFF. The complete variable domain, with remaining parts taken from reference TRBV12-5 and TRBJ2-1, reads DARVTQTPRHKVTEMGQEVTMRCQPILGHNTVFWYRQTMMQGLELLAYFRNRAPLDDSGMPKDRFSAEMPDATLATLKIQPSEPRDSAVYFCASGLETPNNEQFFGPGTRLTVL.

V gene TRBV27 combines with J gene TRBJ1-5; maybe TRBD1 (6 bases). Germline values: CDR1 MNHEY, CDR2 SMNVEV (reference sequence). V was pared by 6 bases and J by 2 bases, with 14 bases between. This CDR3 is 15 amino acids long. The CDR3 reads CASSLQGLGNQPQHF. The CDR3 DNA reads as TGTGCCAGCAGCTTACAGGGTCTGGGCAATCAGCCCCAGCATTTT.

The chain uses TRBV4-1 and TRBJ2-4; tentatively, D is TRBD1 or TRBD2 (5 bases each). V shed 2 bases and J shed 6 bases, with 17 bases lying between them. Per germline, CDR1 MGHRA and CDR2 YSYEKL. The CDR3 has 16 amino acids. This chain's CDR3 is CASSQSPGTLLNIQYF. In DNA, the CDR3 is TGCGCCAGCAGCCAATCCCCAGGGACCCTTTTAAACATTCAGTACTTC.

The chain links TRBV7-2 to TRBJ1-5; the D gene is possibly TRBD1 (6 bases). Germline lookup yields CDR1 SGHTA and CDR2 FQGNSA. V was cut by 1 base and J by 4 bases, with 11 bases left in between. This CDR3 has 15 residues. The CDR3, as DNA: TGTGCCAGCAGCTTAGTGCCTACAGGGAATCAGCCCCAGCATTTT. Its translation: CASSLVPTGNQPQHF.

The rearrangement uses TRBV7-2 and TRBJ2-3; 11 bases agree with TRBD2. CDR1 SGHTA and CDR2 FQGNSA come from the germline V gene. V trimming: 5 bases; J trimming: 6 bases; junction bases outside the gene matches: 1. The CDR3 runs 13 residues. The CDR3 is CASSPSGGDTQYF. The CDR3 nucleotides are TGTGCCAGCAGCCCTAGCGGGGGGGATACGCAGTATTTT.

V gene TRBV5-1 combines with J gene TRBJ2-1; perhaps TRBD2 as D (6 bases). The germline V gene has CDR1 SGHRS and CDR2 YFSETQ. The V gene lost 4 bases and the J gene lost 2 bases, with 16 bases spanning the gap. The length of the CDR3 is 16 residues. CDR3 loop: CASSLRLAAPYNEQFF. The CDR3 coding sequence is TGCGCCAGCAGCCTAAGATTAGCGGCCCCCTACAATGAGCAGTTCTTC. The full variable domain, its missing parts supplied by reference TRBV5-1 and TRBJ2-1, is KAGVTQTPRYLIKTRGQQVTLSCSPISGHRSVSWYQQTPGQGLQFLFEYFSETQRNKGNFPGRFSGRQFSNSRSEMNVSTLELGDSALYLCASSLRLAAPYNEQFFGPGTRLTVL.

The rearrangement uses TRBV5-4 and TRBJ2-2; maybe TRBD1 (5 bases). This CDR3 region has 14 residues. V was pared by 4 bases and J by 0 bases, with 7 bases between. Germline values: CDR1 SGHNT, CDR2 YYREEE (reference sequence). CDR3 residues: CASSQDTNTGELFF. The CDR3 bases are TGTGCCAGCAGCCAGGACACGAACACCGGGGAGCTGTTTTTT.

This rearrangement joins TRBV5-1 to TRBJ2-2; TRBD2 aligns across 7 bases. The ends lost 0 bases at V and 7 bases at J; junction bases unmatched: 12. This CDR3 region has 17 residues. Germline V lookup: CDR1 SGHRS, CDR2 YFSETQ. CDR3 DNA sequence: TGCGCCAGCAGCTTGGCGCTCCCGGGACTATATAACGGGGAGCTGTTTTTT. Protein: CASSLALPGLYNGELFF.

The chain carries TRBV7-6 and TRBJ2-7; a weak D match, TRBD2 (5 bases). With 0 bases removed from V and 7 bases from J, the gap between germline ends came to 10 bases. CDR3 length: 13 residues. From germline, CDR1 is SGHVS and CDR2 FNYEAQ. The CDR3 reads CASSLAYSGEQYF. CDR3 DNA sequence: TGTGCCAGCAGCTTAGCTTATTCGGGGGAGCAGTACTTC.

In regard to this clone: One end of the junction varies from germline; a read error may be responsible. The gene calls are TRBV5-4 and TRBJ1-2; 8 bases agree with TRBD1. CDR3 length equals 15 residues. Germline V gene data show CDR1 as SGHNT and CDR2 as YYREEE (reference sequence). The CDR3 nucleotides read TGCGCCAGCAGACAAGACAGGGGTTCTAACTATGGCTACACCTTC. It is translated as CASRQDRGSNYGYTF.

The chain couples TRBV13 to TRBJ2-5; 8 bases map to TRBD2. J lost 3 bases, V lost 3 bases, and 9 bases had no gene match. The CDR3 is 16 residues long. CDR1 is PRHDT, CDR2 FYEKMQ, per germline (reference sequence). CDR3 nucleotide sequence: TGTGCCAGCAGCTTTTCCGGGGGGGGATTCGAAGAGACCCAGTACTTC. Residues: CASSFSGGGFEETQYF.

The chain couples TRBV4-2 to TRBJ1-2, with 7 positions matching TRBD1. Trimming took 4 bases from V and 4 from J; bases not matched to a gene: 12. This CDR3 is built from 16 residues. Per germline, CDR1 LGHNA and CDR2 YNFKEQ. The DNA of the CDR3 is TGTGCCAGCAGCCTTCGAAGGGGGCGGGATGGCTATGGCTACACCTTC. Protein sequence: CASSLRRGRDGYGYTF.

In this sample, this clone turned up a few times. V and J are TRBV6-4 and TRBJ1-2, with D possibly matching TRBD1 (5 bases). CDR1 and CDR2 (germline): MRHNA, SNTAGT. V was shortened by 0 bases and J by 8 bases, with 13 bases between the two germline ends. The CDR3 contains 14 residues. CDR3 in amino acids: CASSDSSGGHGYTF. The CDR3 DNA is TGTGCCAGCAGTGACTCCTCAGGAGGACACGGCTACACCTTC.

The chain has TRBV5-6 and TRBJ1-2; D is uncertain. V lost 3 bases and J lost 6, with 21 bases in between. The CDR3 contains 16 residues. Germline V gene sequence: CDR1 SGHDT, CDR2 YYEEEE. The CDR3 loop reads CASSYQFPRNLDGYTF. The CDR3 nucleotides are TGTGCCAGCAGCTATCAGTTTCCGCGGAATTTGGATGGCTACACCTTC.

The chain couples TRBV10-3 to TRBJ2-3; 8 positions match TRBD1. Trimming took 8 bases from V and 2 from J; bases not matched to a gene: 6. Germline lookup yields CDR1 ENHRY and CDR2 SYGVKD. This CDR3 has 14 amino acids. The CDR3 here is CAIRPGQDTDTQYF. The CDR3 coding sequence is TGTGCCATCCGTCCGGGACAGGACACAGATACGCAGTATTTT.

This clone came up once. The CDR3 bases are TGTGCCAGCAGCGCCGACAGGGCCAACAATGAGCAGTTCTTC. It encodes CASSADRANNEQFF. The chain has TRBV9 and TRBJ2-1; 7 nucleotides align to TRBD1. The V segment lost 3 bases and the J segment 5 bases; nucleotides outside the gene matches: 5. Germline V CDR1 and CDR2: SGDLS, YYNGEE. The CDR3 contains 14 residues. Drawing the rest from reference TRBV9 and TRBJ2-1, the complete variable domain is DSGVTQTPKHLITATGQRVTLRCSPRSGDLSVYWYQQSLDQGLQFLIQYYNGEERAKGNILERFSAQQFPDLHSELNLSSLELGDSALYFCASSADRANNEQFFGPGTRLTVL.

This chain uses TRBV30 with TRBJ1-1; D is ambiguous. Germline-derived CDR1 and CDR2 are GTSNPN and SVGIG (reference sequence). With 0 bases removed from V and 3 bases from J, the gap between germline ends came to 8 bases. The CDR3 consists of 13 residues. This CDR3 is CAWSVSGDTEAFF. DNA of the CDR3: TGTGCCTGGAGTGTGAGTGGGGACACTGAAGCTTTCTTT. The full variable domain, with the rest looked up from reference TRBV30 and TRBJ1-1, is SQTIHQWPATLVQPVGSPLSLECTVEGTSNPNLYWYRQAAGRGLQLLFYSVGIGQISSEVPQNLSASRPQDRQFILSSKKLLLSDSGFYLCAWSVSGDTEAFFGQGTRLTVV.

The gene calls are TRBV27 and TRBJ1-3; D gene unclear. CDR3 length: 15 residues. Germline CDR1 MNHEY, CDR2 SMNVEV (reference sequence). V lost 4 bases to trimming and J lost 0 bases, with 10 bases between them. This chain's CDR3 is CASSSAGFSGNTIYF. The CDR3 DNA reads TGTGCCAGCAGTTCCGCGGGGTTCTCTGGAAACACCATATATTTT.